This T cell receptor (beta chain) was recovered during a study of cytomegalovirus exposure and HLA in healthy donors. Use of 60 Vbeta and 13 Jbeta primers characterized the PCR. Profiling relied on immunoSEQ multiplex PCR, and the TCRdb table lists in-frame clones only, not all of them. Of 110,000 to 150,000 clones listed, about two thirds are singletons. To note about this clone: The antigen remains unidentified.

Study-level results: Several top significant clusters appeared, in a later analysis, to be linked to common viral pathogens.

Looked up from germline, CDR1 is SGHTA and CDR2 is FQGNSA. This CDR3 comprises 14 residues. Unmatched junction bases numbered 2, after V lost 3 bases and J lost 1 base. The sequence came from a man aged 55-75 years in good health and CMV-seronegative. The material sequenced was PBMCs. The genes are TRBV7-2 and TRBJ2-7; 8 nucleotides match TRBD2. In nucleotides, the CDR3 is TGTGCCAGCAGCTTCAGCGGGAGTTCCTACGAGCAGTACTTC. Its protein is CASSFSGSSYEQYF.